This TCR beta chain was sequenced during a study of cytotoxic CD8 clonotypes in ibrutinib-treated CLL. Study summary: The authors obtained response samples at a median of approximately 12 months of treatment, range 6 to 36.

V gave up 5 bases and J gave up 6 bases, with 10 bases separating them. The CDR3 runs to 13 residues. Germline V gene lookup returns CDR1 MRHNA and CDR2 SNTAGT. This clone was counted only a few times. Sequencing used immunoSEQ multiplex PCR; TCRdb keeps in-frame clones, though not all of them. In the table there are 150,000 to 200,000 clones, about 72% of which are singletons. The source material was PBMCs, sampled after 24 months of ibrutinib treatment. The sequence was collected from a human donor with chronic lymphocytic leukemia. The chain is built from TRBV6-4 and TRBJ2-2, with D unresolved. The CDR3 region has the DNA TGTGCCAGCAGTACGTCATGGTCCGGGGAGCTGTTTTTT. Protein product: CASSTSWSGELFF.